The clone carrying this T cell receptor beta chain came up a few times. The sample belongs to a study of response to subunit inactivated influenza vaccine. One entry per CDR3 protein, called by TCRdb with MiXCR from the RT-PCR reads. The sample holds about 570,000 distinct CDR3 sequences, 10% to 12% seen once. Trimming shortened V by 1 base and J by 4 bases, and 14 bases separated the two germline ends. CDR1 and CDR2 from the germline V gene are MNHEY and SVGEGT. There are 15 residues in the CDR3. The sample also formed part of further work on T cells expressing NK-cell markers. That report adds: TCR beta libraries carry UMIs added by 5'RACE template switching. Investigators obtained TCR beta repertoires from sorted CD3+CD56+NKG2C+, CD3+CD56+NKG2C- and CD3+CD56-NKG2C+ T cells. The eight sequenced donors comprised seven who were HCMV-seropositive and one who was seronegative.

The starting material was PBMCs from blood, obtained on the day of vaccination. V and J are TRBV6-2 or TRBV6-3 and TRBJ2-7; D gene ambiguous. The receptor's source is a man aged 50-59 years who received an inactivated influenza vaccine. CDR3 protein: CASSYLVVRDYEQYF. In DNA, the CDR3 is TGTGCCAGCAGTTACTTGGTCGTAAGAGATTACGAGCAGTACTTC.